This T cell receptor (beta chain) was identified during a study of radiotherapy plus CTLA-4 blockade in lung cancer. Assay: immunoSEQ multiplex PCR; the TCRdb copy retains only in-frame clones and omits some. The sample shows around 45,000 clones, 70% to 80% of them seen only once. The CDR3 sequence is 16 residues long. CDR1 is LNHDA, CDR2 SQIVND, per germline (reference sequence). Trimming stripped 5 bases from V and 0 bases from J, with 14 bases between. The table lists this clone with a count of one. This TCR was sampled from a human donor with non-small cell lung cancer who had stable disease on radiotherapy plus ipilimumab. V and J are TRBV19 and TRBJ1-5; D call uncertain. Sequenced here: peripheral blood, sampled from a patient treated with radiotherapy plus ipilimumab. CDR3 region: CASSFDGRNSNQPQHF. DNA of the CDR3: TGTGCCAGTAGTTTTGACGGCAGGAATAGCAATCAGCCCCAGCATTTT.